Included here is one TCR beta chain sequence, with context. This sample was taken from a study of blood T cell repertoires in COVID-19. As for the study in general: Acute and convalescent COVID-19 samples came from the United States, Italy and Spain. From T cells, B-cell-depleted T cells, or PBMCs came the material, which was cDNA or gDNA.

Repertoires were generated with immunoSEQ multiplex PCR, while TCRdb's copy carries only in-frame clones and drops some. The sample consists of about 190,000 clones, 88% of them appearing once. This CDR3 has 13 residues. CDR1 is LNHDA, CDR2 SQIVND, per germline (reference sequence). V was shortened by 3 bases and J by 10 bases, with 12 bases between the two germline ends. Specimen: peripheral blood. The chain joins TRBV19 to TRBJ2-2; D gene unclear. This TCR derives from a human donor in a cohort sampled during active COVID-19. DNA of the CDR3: TGTGCCAGTAGTATGCCAGAAACCCAGGAGCTGTTTTTT. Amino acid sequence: CASSMPETQELFF.